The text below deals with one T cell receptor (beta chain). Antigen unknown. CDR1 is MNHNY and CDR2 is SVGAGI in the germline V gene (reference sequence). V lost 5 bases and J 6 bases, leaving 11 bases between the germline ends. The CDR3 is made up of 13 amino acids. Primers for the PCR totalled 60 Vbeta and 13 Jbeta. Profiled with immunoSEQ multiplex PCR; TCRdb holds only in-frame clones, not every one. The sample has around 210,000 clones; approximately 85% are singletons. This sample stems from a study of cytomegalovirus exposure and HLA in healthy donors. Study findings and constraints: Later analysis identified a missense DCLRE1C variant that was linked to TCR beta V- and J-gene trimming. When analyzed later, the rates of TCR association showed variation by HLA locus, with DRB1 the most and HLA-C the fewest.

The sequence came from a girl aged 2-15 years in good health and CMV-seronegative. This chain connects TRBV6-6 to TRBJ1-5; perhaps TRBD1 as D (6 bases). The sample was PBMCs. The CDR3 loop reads CASSDTGFQPQHF. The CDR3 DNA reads TGTGCCAGCAGTGACACAGGGTTTCAGCCCCAGCATTTT.